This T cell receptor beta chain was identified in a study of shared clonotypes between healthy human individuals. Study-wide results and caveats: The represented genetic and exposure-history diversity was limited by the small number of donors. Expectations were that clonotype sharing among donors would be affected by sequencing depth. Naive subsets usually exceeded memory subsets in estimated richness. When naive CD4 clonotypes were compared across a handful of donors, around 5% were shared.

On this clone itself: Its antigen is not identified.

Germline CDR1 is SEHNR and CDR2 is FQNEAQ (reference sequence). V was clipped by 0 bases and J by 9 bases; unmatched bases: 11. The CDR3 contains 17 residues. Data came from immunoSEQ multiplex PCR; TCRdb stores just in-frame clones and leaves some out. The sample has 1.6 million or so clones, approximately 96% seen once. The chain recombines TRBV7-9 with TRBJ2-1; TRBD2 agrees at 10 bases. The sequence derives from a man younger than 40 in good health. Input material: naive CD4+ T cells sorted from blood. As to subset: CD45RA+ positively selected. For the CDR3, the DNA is TGTGCCAGCAGCTTAGCGGCTAGCGGGAGTATCAGGAGTGAGCAGTTCTTC. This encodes CASSLAASGSIRSEQFF.